A selection of T cell receptor beta chains follows, all from one sample in a study of blood T cell repertoires in COVID-19. Profiled with immunoSEQ multiplex PCR; TCRdb holds only in-frame clones, not every one. The sample includes about 310,000 clones, about nine tenths seen only once; the top ten take 1%. The sequenced sample was peripheral blood. These receptors all stem from a man aged 50 to 60 with active or convalescent COVID-19. Each CDR3 is given with its conserved first and last residue. Fields, in order: clone size, D gene, V gene, J gene, CDR3 length, CDR3 protein, CDR3 DNA. The D gene is left open where the match is weak. Clone sizes are given selectively: once, few, many, or a class where the clone is expanded.

>NA|NA|TRBV30|TRBJ1-1|10
CAWSGTRAFF
TGTGCCTGGAGTGGAACCCGGGCTTTCTTT
>NA|NA|TRBV5-1|TRBJ2-1|14
CASSLEPGYNEQFF
TGCGCCAGCAGCTTGGAACCAGGTTACAATGAGCAGTTCTTC
>NA|NA|TRBV3-1/TRBV3-2|TRBJ1-6|15
CASSQGWGANSPLHF
TGTGCCAGCAGCCAAGGTTGGGGCGCCAATTCACCCCTCCACTTT
>once|NA|TRBV10-1|TRBJ2-7|14
CASSEGFRVGEQYF
TGCGCCAGCAGTGAGGGGTTCAGGGTAGGTGAGCAGTACTTC
>NA|TRBD2|TRBV16|TRBJ2-1|20
CASSKMTGTSGWGSYNEQFF
TGTGCCAGCAGCAAAATGACCGGGACTAGCGGGTGGGGCTCCTACAATGAGCAGTTCTTC
>NA|NA|TRBV6-1|TRBJ2-7|11
CASSNPGEQYF
TGTGCCAGCAGTAACCCGGGGGAGCAGTACTTC
>NA|NA|TRBV28|TRBJ2-3|16
CASSLDSLSTRGTQYF
TGTGCCAGCAGTTTAGACTCCTTATCCACGCGAGGTACGCAGTATTTT
>NA|NA|TRBV5-1|TRBJ1-1|15
CASSLGLLMNTEAFF
TGCGCCAGCAGCTTGGGACTGCTGATGAACACTGAAGCTTTCTTT
>NA|TRBD1|TRBV30|TRBJ1-6|17
CAWTVIGQGGNNSPLHF
TGTGCCTGGACGGTAATTGGACAGGGGGGCAATAATTCACCCCTCCACTTT
>once|TRBD2|TRBV18|TRBJ2-1|16
CATEKEGTSGGDEQFF
TGTGCCACCGAGAAAGAAGGGACTAGCGGGGGTGATGAGCAGTTCTTC
>NA|TRBD2|TRBV28|TRBJ2-2|22
CASSLYGARLAGAPKNTGELFF
TGTGCCAGCAGTTTATATGGGGCCCGACTAGCGGGTGCGCCCAAGAACACCGGGGAGCTGTTTTTT
>NA|TRBD1|TRBV9|TRBJ2-2|15
CASSVEPGGSGELFF
TGTGCCAGCAGCGTAGAGCCAGGGGGCTCCGGGGAGCTGTTTTTT
>NA|TRBD2|TRBV13|TRBJ2-2|16
CASSRTSGGRGGELFF
TGTGCCAGCAGTCGGACTAGCGGGGGTCGAGGCGGGGAGCTGTTTTTT
>NA|TRBD1|TRBV5-4|TRBJ2-5|16
CASSLGGTGRQETQYF
TGTGCCAGCAGCTTGGGGGGGACAGGGAGGCAAGAGACCCAGTACTTC
>NA|NA|TRBV11-2|TRBJ1-2|15
CASSLGAGSFYGYTF
TGTGCCAGCAGCTTAGGCGCAGGATCCTTCTATGGCTACACCTTC
>NA|TRBD1|TRBV5-1|TRBJ1-2|14
CASSFGQGNYGYTF
TGCGCCAGCAGCTTCGGACAGGGGAACTATGGCTACACCTTC
>NA|NA|TRBV7-9|TRBJ1-6|14
CASSLDRSNSPLHF
TGTGCCAGCAGCTTAGACAGGTCGAATTCACCCCTCCACTTT
>NA|TRBD1|TRBV29-1|TRBJ2-7|13
CSVPGQGSYEQYF
TGCAGCGTCCCGGGACAGGGCTCCTACGAGCAGTACTTC
>NA|NA|TRBV10-3|TRBJ1-1|17
CAIRGGPTGYMNTEAFF
TGTGCCATCAGGGGGGGACCGACGGGATACATGAACACTGAAGCTTTCTTT
>NA|TRBD1|TRBV28|TRBJ1-5|17
CASSLPHSRDRGEPQHF
TGTGCCAGCAGTTTACCTCATTCTAGGGACAGGGGGGAGCCCCAGCATTTT
>few|NA|TRBV6-6|TRBJ1-2|13
CASSPGQNYGYTF
TGTGCCAGCAGTCCAGGACAGAACTATGGCTACACCTTC
>NA|NA|TRBV5-1|TRBJ1-1|13
CASSLTRTAEAFF
TGCGCCAGCAGCTTAACCCGGACAGCTGAAGCTTTCTTT
>NA|TRBD1|TRBV19|TRBJ1-5|15
CASSPGDSYNQPQHF
TGTGCCAGTAGCCCGGGGGACAGTTACAATCAGCCCCAGCATTTT
>NA|TRBD1|TRBV2|TRBJ2-2|16
CASSDGQGASTGELFF
TGTGCCAGCAGTGATGGACAGGGGGCTAGCACCGGGGAGCTGTTTTTT
>NA|NA|TRBV28|TRBJ2-7|15
CASSFGLPLTYEQYF
TGTGCCAGCAGTTTCGGACTACCGCTTACCTACGAGCAGTACTTC
>NA|NA|TRBV5-1|TRBJ1-1|14
CASSLPEQGSTAFF
TGCGCCAGCAGCTTGCCGGAGCAAGGGAGTACAGCTTTCTTT
>NA|NA|TRBV27|TRBJ1-2|13
CASRRSQTGGYTF
TGTGCCAGCAGGCGCTCTCAGACGGGGGGCTACACCTTC
>NA|NA|TRBV7-9|TRBJ1-1|16
CASSLGSVAIDTEAFF
TGTGCCAGCAGCTTAGGCTCGGTCGCGATCGACACTGAAGCTTTCTTT
>NA|NA|TRBV3-1/TRBV3-2|TRBJ1-4|14
CASSQEGQLLKLFF
TGTGCCAGCAGCCAAGAGGGCCAGCTCTTGAAACTGTTTTTT
>NA|NA|TRBV10-3|TRBJ2-7|13
CAISERDFYEQYF
TGTGCCATCAGTGAGCGGGACTTCTACGAGCAGTACTTC
>NA|TRBD1|TRBV2|TRBJ1-2|13
CASGLGQGTGYTF
TGTGCCAGCGGCCTGGGACAGGGGACTGGCTACACCTTC
>few|NA|TRBV10-3|TRBJ1-1|13
CAISGVGRDEAFF
TGTGCCATCAGTGGGGTTGGGCGGGATGAAGCTTTCTTT
>NA|NA|TRBV28|TRBJ1-5|12
CASGGLNQPQHF
TGTGCCAGTGGGGGCTTGAATCAGCCCCAGCATTTT
>NA|TRBD1|TRBV24-1|TRBJ2-1|16
CATSDPGQGSYNEQFF
TGTGCCACCAGTGATCCCGGACAGGGTTCCTACAATGAGCAGTTCTTC
>NA|NA|TRBV7-2|TRBJ2-5|15
CASSLGTASQETQYF
TGTGCCAGCAGCTTAGGGACAGCTAGCCAAGAGACCCAGTACTTC